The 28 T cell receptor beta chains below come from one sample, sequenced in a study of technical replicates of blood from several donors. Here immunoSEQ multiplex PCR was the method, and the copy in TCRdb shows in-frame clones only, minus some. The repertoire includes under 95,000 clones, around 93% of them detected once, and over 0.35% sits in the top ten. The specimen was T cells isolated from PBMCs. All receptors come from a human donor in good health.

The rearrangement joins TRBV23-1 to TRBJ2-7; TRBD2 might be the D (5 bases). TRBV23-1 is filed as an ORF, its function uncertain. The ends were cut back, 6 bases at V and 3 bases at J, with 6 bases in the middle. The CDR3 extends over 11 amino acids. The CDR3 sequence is CASSTSYEQYF. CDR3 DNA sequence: TGCGCCAGCAGCACTAGCTACGAGCAGTACTTC.

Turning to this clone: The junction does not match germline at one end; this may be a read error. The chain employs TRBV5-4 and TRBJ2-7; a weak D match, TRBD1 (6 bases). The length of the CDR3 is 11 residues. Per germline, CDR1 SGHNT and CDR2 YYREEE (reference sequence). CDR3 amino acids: CASSSGQSEDF. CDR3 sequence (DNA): TGTGCCAGCAGCTCAGGACAGAGCGAAGACTTC.

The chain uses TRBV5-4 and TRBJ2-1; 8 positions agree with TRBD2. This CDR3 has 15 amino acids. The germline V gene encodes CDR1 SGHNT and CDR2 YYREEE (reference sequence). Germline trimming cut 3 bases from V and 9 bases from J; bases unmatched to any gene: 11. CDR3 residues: CASSYVAGGGTEQFF. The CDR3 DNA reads TGTGCCAGCAGCTATGTCGCGGGGGGCGGGACTGAGCAGTTCTTC.

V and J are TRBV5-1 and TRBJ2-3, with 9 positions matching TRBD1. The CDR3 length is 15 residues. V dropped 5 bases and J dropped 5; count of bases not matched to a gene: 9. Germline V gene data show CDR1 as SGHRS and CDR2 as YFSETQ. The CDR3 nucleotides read TGCGCCAGCAGTCTGGACAGGGGAAGTATAGATACGCAGTATTTT. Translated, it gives CASSLDRGSIDTQYF.

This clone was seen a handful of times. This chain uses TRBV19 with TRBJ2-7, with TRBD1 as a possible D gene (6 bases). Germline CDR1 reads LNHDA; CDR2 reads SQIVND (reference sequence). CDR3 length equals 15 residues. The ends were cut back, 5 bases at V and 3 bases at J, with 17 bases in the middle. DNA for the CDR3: TGTGCCAGTAGTCTAAATCAGGGGATGTTCTACGAGCAGTACTTC. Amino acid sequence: CASSLNQGMFYEQYF.

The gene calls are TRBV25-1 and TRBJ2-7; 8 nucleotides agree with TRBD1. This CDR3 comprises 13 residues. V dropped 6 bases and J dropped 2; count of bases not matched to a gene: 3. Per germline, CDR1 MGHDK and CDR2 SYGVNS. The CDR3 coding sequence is TGTGCCAGCAGACAACAGGGGGCCTACGAGCAGTACTTC. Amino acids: CASRQQGAYEQYF.

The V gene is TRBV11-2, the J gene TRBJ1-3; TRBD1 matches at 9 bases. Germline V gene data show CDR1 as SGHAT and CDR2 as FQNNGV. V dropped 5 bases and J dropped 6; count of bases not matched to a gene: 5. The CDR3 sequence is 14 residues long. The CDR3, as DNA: TGTGCCAGCAGCGGCGGGACAGGGACAAACACCATATATTTT. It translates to CASSGGTGTNTIYF.

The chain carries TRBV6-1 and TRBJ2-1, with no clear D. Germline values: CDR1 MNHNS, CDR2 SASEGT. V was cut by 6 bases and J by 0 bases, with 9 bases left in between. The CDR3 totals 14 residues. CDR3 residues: CASRDWSSYNEQFF. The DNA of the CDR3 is TGTGCCAGCAGAGACTGGAGCTCCTACAATGAGCAGTTCTTC.

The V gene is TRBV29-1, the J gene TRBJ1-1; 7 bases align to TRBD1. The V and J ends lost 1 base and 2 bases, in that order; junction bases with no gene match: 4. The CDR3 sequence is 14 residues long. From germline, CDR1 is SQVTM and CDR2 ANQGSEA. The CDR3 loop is CSVEGDSFNTEAFF. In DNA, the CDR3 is TGCAGCGTTGAAGGGGACAGCTTTAACACTGAAGCTTTCTTT. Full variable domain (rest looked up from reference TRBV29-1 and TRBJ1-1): SAVISQKPSRDICQRGTSLTIQCQVDSQVTMMFWYRQQPGQSLTLIATANQGSEATYESGFVIDKFPISRPNLTFSTLTVSNMSPEDSSIYLCSVEGDSFNTEAFFGQGTRLTVV.

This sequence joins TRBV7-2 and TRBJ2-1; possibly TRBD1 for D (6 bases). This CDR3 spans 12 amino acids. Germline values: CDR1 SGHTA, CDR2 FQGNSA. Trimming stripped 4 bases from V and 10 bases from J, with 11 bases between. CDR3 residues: CASSSQGGEQFF. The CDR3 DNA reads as TGTGCCAGCAGCTCTCAAGGGGGAGAGCAGTTCTTC.

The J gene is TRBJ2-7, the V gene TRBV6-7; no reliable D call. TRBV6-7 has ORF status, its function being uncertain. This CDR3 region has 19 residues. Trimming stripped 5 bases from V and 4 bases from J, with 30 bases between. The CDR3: CASSKKSHEFPTYGYEQYF. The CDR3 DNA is TGTGCCAGCAGTAAAAAATCCCACGAATTCCCTACCTACGGGTACGAGCAGTACTTC.

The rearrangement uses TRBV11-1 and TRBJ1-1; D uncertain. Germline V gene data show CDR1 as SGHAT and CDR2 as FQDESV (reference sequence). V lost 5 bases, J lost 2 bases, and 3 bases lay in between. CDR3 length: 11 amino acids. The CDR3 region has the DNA TGTGCCAGCAGCCAAAACACTGAAGCTTTCTTT. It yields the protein CASSQNTEAFF.

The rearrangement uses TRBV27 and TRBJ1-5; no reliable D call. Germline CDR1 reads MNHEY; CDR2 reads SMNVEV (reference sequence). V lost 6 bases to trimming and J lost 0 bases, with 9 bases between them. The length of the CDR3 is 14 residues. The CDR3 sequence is CASSPYFSNQPQHF. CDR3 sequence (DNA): TGTGCCAGCAGCCCTTACTTTAGCAATCAGCCCCAGCATTTT.

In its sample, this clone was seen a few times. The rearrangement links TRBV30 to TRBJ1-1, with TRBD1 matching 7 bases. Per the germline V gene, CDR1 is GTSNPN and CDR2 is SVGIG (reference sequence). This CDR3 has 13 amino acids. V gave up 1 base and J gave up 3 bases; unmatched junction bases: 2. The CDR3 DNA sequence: TGTGCCTGGAGTGAGACAGGGTACACTGAAGCTTTCTTT. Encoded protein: CAWSETGYTEAFF.

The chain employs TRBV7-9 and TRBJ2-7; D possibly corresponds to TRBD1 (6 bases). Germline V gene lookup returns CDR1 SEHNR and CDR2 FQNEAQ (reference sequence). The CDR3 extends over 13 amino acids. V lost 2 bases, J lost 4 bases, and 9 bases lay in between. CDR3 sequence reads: CASSLPGVYEQYF. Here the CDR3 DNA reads TGTGCCAGCAGCTTACCAGGGGTGTACGAGCAGTACTTC. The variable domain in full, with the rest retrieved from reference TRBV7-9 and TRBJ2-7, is DTGVSQNPRHKITKRGQNVTFRCDPISEHNRLYWYRQTLGQGPEFLTYFQNEAQLEKSRLLSDRFSAERPKGSFSTLEIQRTEQGDSAMYLCASSLPGVYEQYFGPGTRLTVT.

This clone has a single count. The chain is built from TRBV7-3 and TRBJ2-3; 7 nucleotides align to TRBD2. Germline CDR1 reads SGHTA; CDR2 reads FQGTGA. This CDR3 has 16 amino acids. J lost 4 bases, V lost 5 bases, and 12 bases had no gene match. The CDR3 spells CASSQKTAGAPDTQYF. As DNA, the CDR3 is TGTGCCAGCAGCCAAAAAACCGCGGGAGCACCAGATACGCAGTATTTT. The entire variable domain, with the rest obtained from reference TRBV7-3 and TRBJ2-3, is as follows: GAGVSQTPSNKVTEKGKYVELRCDPISGHTALYWYRQSLGQGPEFLIYFQGTGAADDSGLPNDRFFAVRPEGSVSTLKIQRTERGDSAVYLCASSQKTAGAPDTQYFGPGTRLTVL.

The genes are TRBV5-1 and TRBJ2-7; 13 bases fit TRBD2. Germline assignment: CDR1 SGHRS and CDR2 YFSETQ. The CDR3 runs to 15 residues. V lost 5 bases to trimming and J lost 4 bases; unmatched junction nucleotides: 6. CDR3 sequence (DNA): TGCGCCAGCAGGGCAGGACTAGCGGGAGTATACGAGCAGTACTTC. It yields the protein CASRAGLAGVYEQYF. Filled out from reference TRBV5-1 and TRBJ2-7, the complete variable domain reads KAGVTQTPRYLIKTRGQQVTLSCSPISGHRSVSWYQQTPGQGLQFLFEYFSETQRNKGNFPGRFSGRQFSNSRSEMNVSTLELGDSALYLCASRAGLAGVYEQYFGPGTRLTVT.

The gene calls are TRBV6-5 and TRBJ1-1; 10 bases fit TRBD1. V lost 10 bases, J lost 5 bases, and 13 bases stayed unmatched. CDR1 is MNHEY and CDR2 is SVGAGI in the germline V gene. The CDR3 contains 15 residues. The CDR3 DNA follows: TGTGCCACCAAAAGGACCGGGACAGGGGATACTGAAGCTTTCTTT. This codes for CATKRTGTGDTEAFF.

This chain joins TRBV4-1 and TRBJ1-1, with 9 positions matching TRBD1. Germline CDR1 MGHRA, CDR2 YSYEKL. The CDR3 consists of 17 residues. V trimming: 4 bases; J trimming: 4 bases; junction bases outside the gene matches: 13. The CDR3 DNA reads TGCGCCAGCAGCCTCTCCCGGGACAGGGAGATAGGCACTGAAGCTTTCTTT. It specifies CASSLSRDREIGTEAFF.

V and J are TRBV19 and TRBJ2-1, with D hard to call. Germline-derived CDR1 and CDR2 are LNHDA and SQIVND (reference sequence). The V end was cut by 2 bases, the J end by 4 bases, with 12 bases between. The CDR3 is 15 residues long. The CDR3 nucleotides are TGTGCCAGTAGTATAAGGCAGGTAACTTACAATGAGCAGTTCTTC. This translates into CASSIRQVTYNEQFF. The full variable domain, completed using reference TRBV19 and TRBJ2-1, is DGGITQSPKYLFRKEGQNVTLSCEQNLNHDAMYWYRQDPGQGLRLIYYSQIVNDFQKGDIAEGYSVSREKKESFPLTVTSAQKNPTAFYLCASSIRQVTYNEQFFGPGTRLTVL.

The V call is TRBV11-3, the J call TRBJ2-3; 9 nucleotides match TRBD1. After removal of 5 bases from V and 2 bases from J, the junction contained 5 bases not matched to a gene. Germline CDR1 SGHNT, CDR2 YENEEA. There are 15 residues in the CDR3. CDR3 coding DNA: TGTGCCAGCAGCCCGCGGACAGGGGACACAGATACGCAGTATTTT. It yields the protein CASSPRTGDTDTQYF.

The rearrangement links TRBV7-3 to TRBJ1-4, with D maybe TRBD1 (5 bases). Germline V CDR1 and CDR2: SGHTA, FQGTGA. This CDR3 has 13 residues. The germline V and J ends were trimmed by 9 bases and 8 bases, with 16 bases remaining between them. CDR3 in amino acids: CARIPRGGEKLFF. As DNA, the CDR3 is TGTGCCAGGATACCCCGGGGGGGGGAAAAACTGTTTTTT.

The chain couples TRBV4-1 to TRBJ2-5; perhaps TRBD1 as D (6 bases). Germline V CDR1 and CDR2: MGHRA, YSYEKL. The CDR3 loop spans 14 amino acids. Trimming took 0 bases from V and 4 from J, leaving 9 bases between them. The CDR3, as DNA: TGCGCCAGCAGCCAAGACACAGGGAGAGAGACCCAGTACTTC. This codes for CASSQDTGRETQYF.

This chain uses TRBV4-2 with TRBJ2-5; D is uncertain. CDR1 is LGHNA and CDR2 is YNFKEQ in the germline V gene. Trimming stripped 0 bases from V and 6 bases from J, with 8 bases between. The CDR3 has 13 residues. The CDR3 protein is CASSQDQVQTQYF. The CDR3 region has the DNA TGTGCCAGCAGCCAAGATCAGGTACAGACCCAGTACTTC.

DNA of the CDR3: TGTGCCAGCAGCGTCACTAGCGGGAGGTTCGGGCGGTTCTTC. This encodes CASSVTSGRFGRFF. The chain couples TRBV28 to TRBJ2-1; 12 bases align to TRBD2. V lost 6 bases and J lost 15; bases outside the gene matches: 12. The CDR3 is made up of 14 amino acids. CDR1 and CDR2 (germline): MDHEN, SYDVKM.

CDR3 DNA: TGTGCCAGTAGTAGGACAGGGTGGTCCGGGGAGCTGTTTTTT. Translation gives CASSRTGWSGELFF. This rearrangement joins TRBV19 to TRBJ2-2; TRBD1 matches at 8 bases. Germline V gene lookup returns CDR1 LNHDA and CDR2 SQIVND (reference sequence). With V trimmed by 4 bases and J by 6 bases, 4 bases remained unmatched. This CDR3 is built from 14 residues.

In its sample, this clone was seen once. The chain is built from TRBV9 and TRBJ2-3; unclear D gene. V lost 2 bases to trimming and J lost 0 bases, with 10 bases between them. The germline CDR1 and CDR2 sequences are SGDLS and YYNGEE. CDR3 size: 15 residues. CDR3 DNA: TGTGCCAGCAGCGTGTGGGCTACTAGCACAGATACGCAGTATTTT. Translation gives CASSVWATSTDTQYF.

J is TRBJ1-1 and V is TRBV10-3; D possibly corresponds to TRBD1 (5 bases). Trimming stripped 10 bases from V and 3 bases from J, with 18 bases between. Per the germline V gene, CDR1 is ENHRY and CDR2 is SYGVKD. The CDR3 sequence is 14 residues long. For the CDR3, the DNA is TGTGCCACCATGCGGGACCCCGGGGACACTGAAGCTTTCTTT. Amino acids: CATMRDPGDTEAFF.